This T cell receptor beta chain appears in the sequencing data of a study of radiation and T cells in renal cell carcinoma (TCRdb year 2020). With regard to the full study: The samples were obtained from a clinical trial, where primary renal cell carcinomas were treated with 15 Gy stereotactic body radiation therapy and then removed by nephrectomy 4 weeks afterward. TCR beta sequencing covered 50 to 55 samples in total, comprising roughly 25 tumors and roughly 27 peripheral blood samples. Across all 55 or so samples, 4,000,000 or so unique CDR3 nucleotide sequences encoding 2,658,974 unique CDR3 amino acid sequences were identified. Results and caveats for the whole study, not just this receptor: Blood repertoire dynamics were not followed beyond 4 weeks after treatment. Because pretreatment tumor biopsies were not available, the baseline intratumoral presence of clonotypes could not be determined. Because the trial had a single-armed design, the trial could not examine how radiation dose or scheduling affected the TCR repertoire. An increase in top tumor clonotypes in blood was observed from baseline to 2 weeks post-radiation, followed by contraction by 4 weeks, which was taken to suggest transient expansion of tumor-resident clones.

What the time point label conveys for this sample: baseline pretreatment blood. This specimen's treatment or condition label, interpreted: 15 Gy SBRT to primary tumor, nephrectomy 4 weeks later. To track tumor-enriched clonotypes, serial peripheral blood was sampled from radiation-treated patients at baseline and at 2 weeks and 4 weeks after SBRT. Every patient's renal cell carcinoma showed clear cell pathology. Genomic DNA for TCR sequencing was prepared using the QIAamp DNA Blood Mini Kit (Qiagen). Samples were included in the analyses only if all quality control checks were passed. TCR beta libraries were generated from genomic DNA with the immunoSEQ kit, following the manufacturer's recommendations. To prepare the libraries, a first multiplex PCR with proprietary primers was run, followed by a second PCR that added unique barcodes, and a bead cleanup was done after each round. A positive control reaction and a negative control reaction, both provided in the kit, were run with every batch of samples. The final libraries were assessed on an Agilent 4200 TapeStation D1000 ScreenTape, pooled by volume, and quantified by qPCR. An Illumina NextSeq500 fitted with a MidOutput 150-cycle cartridge performed the sequencing, running 156 Read1 cycles and 15 Index1 cycles with the kit's custom primers. The pooled library was loaded at approximately 1 pM, with a roughly 20% PhiX control spiked in. Under the source paper's analysis protocol: Vendor-processed data were analyzed in R, and a clonotype was defined as all T cells sharing the same CDR3 nucleotide sequence. In the clone abundance analyses, frequencies were normalized to the 10,000 most abundant clones in each sample. Before analysis, public T cell clones were removed, and these numbered fewer than six per sample on average. Tumor-enriched clonotypes and baseline blood-enriched clonotypes were defined as those with an abundance difference of at least 32-fold between compartments. A beta-binomial differential abundance model was used to identify clonotypes that expanded or contracted between blood time points. Tumor-blood repertoire similarity was measured with the Baroni-Urbani and Buser coefficient, and group comparisons used two-tailed Wilcoxon tests in R. The source is immuneACCESS, and TCRdb retained only in-frame sequences with V and J called. Part of the clones is not carried over; for the studies checked, unresolved V genes explain less than half of this, and the remainder is unexplained. V and J calls and clone size are as listed in that table; D and trimming were resolved from the DNA. In all, the sample holds around 160,000 clones, and about 88% of those were seen once. The ten largest clonotypes hold roughly 4.1% of the sample.

The CDR3 covers 14 residues, taking in both the cysteine and the phenylalanine. The CDR3 DNA has 42 bases and is translated from base 1. V lost 1 base and J lost 2 bases; the stretch between them is 8 bases long. The germline V gene encodes CDR1 SGHTA and CDR2 FQGNSA. Notes on this clone: What this receptor recognizes is not known. It has no much larger one-base neighbor in the sample; base qualities were not kept.

The TCR sequence derives from a woman between 70 and 85 years old with renal cell carcinoma. The receptor chain draws on TRBV7-2 and TRBJ1-1; there is no confident call for the D gene. The sample in question was blood, obtained from a patient whose treatment included radiotherapy and nephrectomy. The DNA sequence is TGTGCCAGCAGCTTAGTTCGGGCTAACACTGAAGCTTTCTTT. Its protein product is CASSLVRANTEAFF.